Following are 9 T cell receptor beta chains from one sample sequenced in a study of blood T cells in healthy people across ages. A sample-barcoded 5' primer and a J-beta primer mix were used in a second PCR of about 6 to 11 cycles. TCRdb used MiXCR to reprocess the 5' RACE reads, holding one entry per CDR3 protein. The sample holds around 750,000 distinct CDR3 sequences, about 55% seen once. Sequencing was done on a sample of blood. The receptors derive from an elderly man in good health.

Worth noting for this clonotype: Possible read error: a much larger clone is one base away. The chain employs TRBV28 and TRBJ2-5; D is undetermined. The V end lost 2 bases, the J end lost 5 bases, and 6 bases lay between the germline ends. Germline V gene lookup returns CDR1 MDHEN and CDR2 SYDVKM. The CDR3 is 12 residues long. The CDR3 sequence is CASSLIHETQYF. Here the CDR3 DNA reads TGTGCCAGCAGTTTAATCCACGAGACCCAGTACTTC.

The chain is built from TRBV13 and TRBJ2-5; D gene ambiguous. The V and J ends lost 5 bases and 11 bases respectively, with 15 bases between them. CDR3 length: 12 residues. Looked up from germline, CDR1 is PRHDT and CDR2 is FYEKMQ (reference sequence). The chain's CDR3 is CASSRLPLEQYF. CDR3 coding DNA: TGTGCCAGCAGCCGACTCCCACTGGAGCAGTACTTC.

This clonotype was detected only a few times. This chain links TRBV2 with TRBJ2-1, with D hard to call. Trimming took off 6 bases at V and 4 bases at J, with 16 bases between the two ends. Germline V gene sequence: CDR1 SNHLY, CDR2 FYNNEI. This CDR3 has 15 amino acids. In DNA form, the CDR3 reads TGTGCCAGCAGACCCACGGAGCTACTTTACAATGAGCAGTTCTTC. Translated: CASRPTELLYNEQFF. The entire variable domain, with the rest obtained from reference TRBV2 and TRBJ2-1, is as follows: EPEVTQTPSHQVTQMGQEVILRCVPISNHLYFYWYRQILGQKVEFLVSFYNNEISEKSEIFDDQFSVERPDGSNFTLKIRSTKLEDSAMYFCASRPTELLYNEQFFGPGTRLTVL.

The chain joins TRBV24-1 to TRBJ2-3, with a tentative D call TRBD2 (6 bases). The CDR3 runs 17 residues. V was cut by 2 bases and J by 6 bases, with 20 bases left in between. Germline V gives CDR1 KGHDR, CDR2 SFDVKD. CDR3 in DNA: TGTGCCACCAGTGATTCCTCGGTAGCGGCCCGAGGGGATACGCAGTATTTT. Translation gives CATSDSSVAARGDTQYF.

The chain recombines TRBV15 with TRBJ2-7, with TRBD2 matching over 9 bases. Germline V gene lookup returns CDR1 LNHNV and CDR2 YYDKDF (reference sequence). The CDR3 totals 16 residues. V lost 2 bases to trimming and J lost 5 bases; unmatched junction nucleotides: 10. The CDR3 DNA reads as TGTGCCACCAGCAGAACCCCAGGACTAGCGACCGACGAGCAGTACTTC. Encoded protein: CATSRTPGLATDEQYF.

The chain has TRBV6-5 and TRBJ1-6; TRBD1 might be the D (5 bases). The germline CDR1 and CDR2 sequences are MNHEY and SVGAGI. Trimming removed 0 bases at V and 6 bases at J, with 12 bases between. This CDR3 comprises 16 residues. CDR3 loop: CASSYSGGFLNSPLHF. The CDR3 region has the DNA TGTGCCAGCAGTTACTCCGGGGGGTTCCTTAATTCACCCCTCCACTTT.

This clonotype has just a few counts. V usage is TRBV20-1 and J usage is TRBJ2-1, with 8 bases identical to TRBD2. Germline CDR1 DFQATT, CDR2 SNEGSKA (reference sequence). This CDR3 is built from 15 residues. V shed 5 bases, J shed 0 bases, and the junction held 6 bases outside the gene matches. This chain's CDR3 is CSAYQRGSSYNEQFF. The CDR3 DNA reads TGCAGTGCTTATCAGCGGGGGAGCTCCTACAATGAGCAGTTCTTC.

The chain employs TRBV12-3 or TRBV12-4 and TRBJ1-2; D perhaps matches TRBD1 (5 bases). V was cut by 3 bases and J by 8 bases, with 16 bases left in between. This CDR3 has 14 residues. CDR3 sequence (DNA): TGTGCCAGCAGTTTCACGGAGACGCAGGGAGGCTACACCTTC. Translating it yields CASSFTETQGGYTF.

The chain joins TRBV28 to TRBJ2-7; D remains unclear. Trimming removed 6 bases from V and 3 bases from J, with 9 bases in between. CDR3 length: 12 residues. In germline, CDR1 is MDHEN, CDR2 SYDVKM. The CDR3, as DNA: TGTGCCAGCAGGGTCCCAGGCTACGAGCAGTACTTC. This sequence encodes CASRVPGYEQYF.